Listed here are 8 T cell receptor beta chains from one sample, sequenced in a study of Ad26.COV2.S vaccination and SARS-CoV-2 variants (dated by TCRdb to the early 2020s). Library generation was performed with the immunoSEQ multiplex PCR assay. In its TCRdb copy, this immuneACCESS table keeps in-frame sequences only and misses some clones. Where compared with another copy, unresolved V genes explain less than half of these, and the others have no known cause. Across this sample there are hundreds of thousands of clones, with roughly 90% seen only once. Roughly 10% of the sample is taken by the ten largest. The sample's treatment or condition label is to be understood as: some 19 received Ad26.COV2.S at low or high dose, single or two shots; several received placebo; per-sample allocation not given. Repertoires of vaccine and placebo recipients were sequenced from samples collected on day 63 after the first injection.

The sample consisted of peripheral blood, taken in a trial of Ad26.COV2.S vaccine versus placebo. Receptors originate from a person aged 18-60 years who received the Ad26.COV2.S COVID-19 vaccine or a placebo.

This chain links TRBV7-2 with TRBJ1-3, with TRBD1 matching over 10 bases. CDR1 is SGHTA and CDR2 is FQGNSA in the germline V gene. V lost 4 bases to trimming and J lost 4 bases; unmatched junction nucleotides: 10. The CDR3 covers 17 residues. This CDR3 is CASSSRRQGASGNTIYF. For the CDR3, the DNA is TGTGCCAGCAGCTCTAGGCGACAGGGGGCATCCGGAAACACCATATATTTT.

The rearrangement uses TRBV3-1 (or the pseudogene TRBV3-2) and TRBJ1-4; the D is unclear. Trimming stripped 4 bases from V and 3 bases from J, with 12 bases between. Per germline, CDR1 LGHDT and CDR2 YNNKEL (reference sequence). The CDR3 sequence is 15 residues long. The CDR3 region is CASSLWARPNEKLFF. CDR3 sequence (DNA): TGTGCCAGCAGCCTATGGGCCCGGCCTAATGAAAAACTGTTTTTT.

This chain uses TRBV2 with TRBJ2-1; 7 bases agree with TRBD2. Per the germline V gene, CDR1 is SNHLY and CDR2 is FYNNEI. V shed 11 bases and J 1 base; nucleotides not matched to a gene: 5. This CDR3 is built from 13 residues. DNA for the CDR3: TGTGCCGGCCAGCGGGGTTCCTACAATGAGCAGTTCTTC. It yields the protein CAGQRGSYNEQFF. The variable domain in full, with the rest retrieved from reference TRBV2 and TRBJ2-1, is EPEVTQTPSHQVTQMGQEVILRCVPISNHLYFYWYRQILGQKVEFLVSFYNNEISEKSEIFDDQFSVERPDGSNFTLKIRSTKLEDSAMYFCAGQRGSYNEQFFGPGTRLTVL.

This clone occurred once. The V and J genes are TRBV7-8 and TRBJ2-5; no firm D call. Germline V gene data show CDR1 as SGHVS and CDR2 as FQNEAQ. The CDR3 extends over 13 amino acids. V lost 4 bases to trimming and J lost 3 bases, with 9 bases between them. The CDR3 DNA follows: TGTGCCAGCAGCTCCTTAAGCGAAGAGACCCAGTACTTC. Encoded protein: CASSSLSEETQYF. The entire variable domain, with the rest obtained from reference TRBV7-8 and TRBJ2-5, is as follows: GAGVSQSPRYKVAKRGQDVALRCDPISGHVSLFWYQQALGQGPEFLTYFQNEAQLDKSGLPSDRFFAERPEGSVSTLKIQRTQQEDSAVYLCASSSLSEETQYFGPGTRLLVL.

The chain couples TRBV7-2 to TRBJ2-1; TRBD1 matches 7 bases. The trim removed 5 bases at V and 4 bases at J, leaving 5 bases unmatched. The CDR3 covers 14 residues. Germline V lookup: CDR1 SGHTA, CDR2 FQGNSA. This chain's CDR3 is CASSEGAYYNEQFF. The CDR3 coding sequence is TGTGCCAGCAGCGAGGGGGCTTATTACAATGAGCAGTTCTTC.

V gene TRBV28 combines with J gene TRBJ1-2; D unresolved. The CDR3 length is 13 residues. Trimming left V 5 bases short and J 4 bases short, with 11 bases between. Germline values: CDR1 MDHEN, CDR2 SYDVKM. CDR3 protein: CASSPDGSYGYTF. The DNA for the CDR3 is TGTGCCAGCAGTCCCGACGGAAGCTATGGCTACACCTTC.

The chain recombines TRBV7-9 with TRBJ2-5; D is unresolved. The V end was cut by 1 base, the J end by 1 base, with 4 bases between. In germline, CDR1 is SEHNR, CDR2 FQNEAQ (reference sequence). The CDR3 has 13 amino acids. CDR3 sequence (DNA): TGTGCCAGCAGCTTAGGCTTCCAAGAGACCCAGTACTTC. It specifies CASSLGFQETQYF.

The chain carries TRBV12-3 or TRBV12-4 and TRBJ1-2; 7 bases are shared with TRBD1. V was clipped by 5 bases and J by 6 bases; unmatched bases: 6. This CDR3 is built from 13 residues. In nucleotides, the CDR3 is TGTGCCAGCAGTGAAACAGGGGCGGATGGCTACACCTTC. Translation: CASSETGADGYTF.